This T cell receptor (beta chain) was profiled in a study of cytomegalovirus exposure and HLA in healthy donors. In the study overall: Of roughly 400 genotyped donors, about 81% clustered with self-reported Caucasian donors.

From germline, CDR1 is MNHEY and CDR2 SVGAGI. The CDR3 covers 13 residues. Trimming stripped 2 bases from V and 5 bases from J, with 9 bases between. Comments on this clone: Its specificity is not known.

The PCR ran on 60 Vbeta and 13 Jbeta primers. Sequencing used immunoSEQ multiplex PCR; TCRdb keeps in-frame clones, though not all of them. Among about 130,000 clones, around 80% were seen once, and the ten largest hold roughly 0.99%. Study observations and caveats: HLA alleles were associated with 17,000 or so TCR beta sequences in a later analysis at 0.05 false discovery rate. TCR beta V- and J-gene trimming was later associated with a missense DCLRE1C variant. The majority of TCR sequences were rare, yet some public TCRs appeared in many donors.

The V gene is TRBV6-5, the J gene TRBJ1-1, with a possible D match to TRBD1 (5 bases). Sequenced: PBMCs. The origin of this receptor is a woman younger than 45 in good health and CMV-seronegative. The CDR3 here is CASSYRGQTEAFF. CDR3 coding DNA: TGTGCCAGCAGTTACAGGGGTCAGACTGAAGCTTTCTTT.